This TCR beta chain was sequenced during a study of CD8+ T cells in alopecia areata (dated by TCRdb to 2016 to 2019). About the full investigation: Treated patients were enrolled in an open-label pilot trial of oral tofacitinib at 5 to 10 mg twice daily for moderate-to-severe alopecia areata. In humans, TCRbeta sequencing was performed on scalp tissue and on sorted CD4+ and CD8+ peripheral blood T cells from healthy controls and from patients with patchy or totalis/universalis alopecia areata. Patients stayed on tofacitinib for 6 to 18 months and then had 6 months of follow-up off drug so that delayed response and recurrence could be assessed. Clonality in the scalp was compared among normal scalp (n=4), patchy alopecia areata scalp (n=8), and alopecia totalis/universalis scalp (n=8). Tofacitinib-treated patients had biopsies at baseline and at 4 and 24 weeks of treatment, with a later scalp biopsy in several patients. In treated patients, disease severity was measured using the SALT score, which gives the percentage of scalp surface area affected. TCRbeta CDR3 regions were amplified by immunoSEQ multiplex PCR using 35 Vbeta forward and 13 Jbeta reverse primers. To study T cell clonal expansion in alopecia areata, the researchers applied high-throughput TCRbeta sequencing to both the C3H/HeJ mouse model and human patients. RNA was obtained with the PAXgene miRNA kit for fixed scalp, the miRNeasy kit for PBMCs, and the RNeasy kit for mouse skin. The paper's findings and limits, for the study overall: Higher clonality and more expanded CD8+ clones were observed in lesional scalp than in normal scalp, particularly in alopecia totalis/universalis, a finding suggestive of antigenic drive. Many expanded lesional clones were found to persist in scalp and blood during tofacitinib treatment, and relapse after treatment cessation may be partly explained by this persistence. Tofacitinib significantly decreased scalp clonality and the number of expanded CD8+ clones among the top 100 scalp clones. Because the treated cohort was small and had just a single nonresponder, larger studies are needed to establish links between baseline CD8+ expansion and response. Shared TCR sequences between patients were less evident than in mice, which may be partly attributable to HLA diversity in the patient population. Unlike mouse skin, which is dominated by gammadelta T cells, normal human skin has resident alphabeta T cells that are also sequenced, and this complicates analysis of the scalp TCR repertoire.

As regards this clone: Its binding antigen is unknown. Within one base of it there is no much larger clone, and no base qualities were kept.

The time point label, as the study defines it: less than five weeks on oral tofacitinib. The meaning of the sample's treatment or condition label: oral pan-JAK inhibitor, 5-10 mg twice daily. Lesional scalp punch biopsies and peripheral blood were collected from alopecia areata patients. PBMCs were isolated by density centrifugation and stained for CD3, CD4 and CD8, after which CD4+ and CD8+ T cells were sorted on a FACSAria. Spanning cysteine to phenylalanine, the CDR3 consists of 11 amino acids. Of the read, only the CDR3 DNA is kept; its 33 bases are in frame from base 1. CDR1 is given as SQVTM and CDR2 as ANQGSEA, both from the germline V gene. Between the V and J ends, shortened by 6 bases and 8 bases respectively, the junction contains 11 bases. Library generation was performed with the immunoSEQ multiplex PCR assay. RNA was extracted from all samples and reverse transcribed into cDNA, which served as template for TCR sequencing. First-strand cDNA was synthesized using SuperScript III with a 2:1 mix of oligo-dT and random hexamers. A synthetic immune receptor repertoire was used to gauge amplification bias, and whatever bias remained was removed computationally. The study's own analysis went as follows. Raw reads were preprocessed for error removal, and CDR3 was defined according to IMGT conventions as running from the conserved cysteine to phenylalanine. Clonality was computed by normalizing Shannon entropy by log2 of the number of productive unique TCRs and subtracting the result from 1. Whether each scalp clone was CD4 or CD8 was inferred by checking scalp TCRbeta sequences against the CD4 and CD8 repertoires from sorted blood. The table was pulled from immuneACCESS by TCRdb, which kept in-frame rearrangements only. Such tables lose some clones; where checked, under half of the loss comes from unresolved V genes, and the rest has no known cause. V and J calls and clone size are given by that table; D and trimming were obtained from the DNA. In this sample the table shows some 240,000 clones, approximately 57% of which occur a single time. The ten biggest clones cover about 1.4% of the sample.

The V gene is TRBV29-1 and the J gene is TRBJ2-1, and the D gene may be TRBD1, 6 bases matching. This specimen consisted of CD4+ T cells sorted from blood, obtained at week 4, from a patient treated with tofacitinib. This receptor was taken from a human donor with alopecia areata. The base sequence is TGCAGCGTAGAGACAGGTTATGAGCAGTTCTTC. The encoded protein is CSVETGYEQFF.